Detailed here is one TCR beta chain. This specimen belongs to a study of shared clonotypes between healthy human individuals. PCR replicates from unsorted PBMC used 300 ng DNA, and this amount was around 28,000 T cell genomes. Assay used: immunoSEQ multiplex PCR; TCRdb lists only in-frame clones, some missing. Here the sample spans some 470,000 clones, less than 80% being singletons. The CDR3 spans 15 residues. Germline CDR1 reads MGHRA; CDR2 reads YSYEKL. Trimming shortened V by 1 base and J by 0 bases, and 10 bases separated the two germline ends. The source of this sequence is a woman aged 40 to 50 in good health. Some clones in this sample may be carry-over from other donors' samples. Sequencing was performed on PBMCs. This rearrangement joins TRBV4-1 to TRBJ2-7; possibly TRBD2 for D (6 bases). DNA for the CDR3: TGCGCCAGCAGCCAAGCGGGAGCCCCCTCCTACGAGCAGTACTTC. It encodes CASSQAGAPSYEQYF.